The text below deals with one T cell receptor beta chain. What it binds is unknown. Template switching added a universal primer site; cDNA carried unique molecular identifiers. TCRdb itself ran the 5' RACE reads through MiXCR, one entry per CDR3 protein. Counted here are fewer than 500,000 distinct CDR3 sequences, approximately 15% occurring once; the ten biggest clones make up approximately 1%. V trimming: 3 bases; J trimming: 0 bases; junction bases outside the gene matches: 6. The germline gives CDR1 DFQATT, CDR2 SNEGSKA (reference sequence). The CDR3 has 16 residues. These data come from a study of identical twins. Whole-study results and caveats: Models came in too low on out-of-frame TCR alpha sharing in monozygotic twins. Out-of-frame alpha sequences common to twins were enriched for low generation probability.

These records were also assigned to another study, of yellow fever vaccine responses in identical twins.

The sequencing sample was made of CD4+ T cells sorted from blood. The chain is built from TRBV20-1 and TRBJ2-1; 9 bases match TRBD2. The sequence was obtained from a woman under 30 in good health. The CDR3 coding sequence is TGCAGTGCTAGGGCCCTAGCGGGAAGCTCCTACAATGAGCAGTTCTTC. Protein product: CSARALAGSSYNEQFF.